A selection of T cell receptor beta chains follows, all from one sample in a study of T cells in Graves' hyperthyroidism and ophthalmopathy. MiXCR was run by TCRdb on the multiplex PCR reads, yielding one entry per CDR3 protein. Altogether approximately 640,000 distinct CDR3 sequences are present, about 16% being singletons, with the ten largest covering 3% to 4%. Sequenced input: blood. Every receptor here comes from a woman under 40 with Graves' hyperthyroidism. Each CDR3 is given without its conserved first and last residue.

j_call v_call cdr3_aa
TRBJ2-7 TRBV6-1 ASSATGLTYEQY
TRBJ2-6 TRBV20-1 SAGKLSGANVLT
TRBJ2-7 TRBV10-3 AIKDSIYEQY
TRBJ2-1 TRBV11-2 ASSVRTGGYNEQF
TRBJ2-1 TRBV10-3 AIKGPGGNEQF
TRBJ2-3 TRBV4-1 ASSQDRLGTDTQY
TRBJ1-1 TRBV20-1 SASRGRGEAF
TRBJ1-1 TRBV29-1 SGTWGGVTEAF
TRBJ1-1 TRBV30 AWSVGQKIEAF
TRBJ2-2 TRBV12-3/TRBV12-4 ASGLRSTGELF
TRBJ2-7 TRBV13 ASSSSGTGDYEQY
TRBJ2-1 TRBV19 ASRKTGPSSYNEQF
TRBJ2-5 TRBV6-1 ASTIGGGYQETQY
TRBJ2-5 TRBV13 ASSSRGITQETQY
TRBJ2-7 TRBV12-3/TRBV12-4 ASSRTSGREQY
TRBJ1-6 TRBV12-5 ASGSQGVGYSPLH
TRBJ2-3 TRBV30 AWSVLSGAVTQY
TRBJ1-2 TRBV7-2 ASSPTGGSNYGYT
TRBJ2-1 TRBV19 ASSIATGNEQF
TRBJ2-4 TRBV4-1 ASSPSQPVGKNIQY
TRBJ1-1 TRBV29-1 SVRGKSNTEAF
TRBJ2-1 TRBV12-3/TRBV12-4 ASTTWGANEQF
TRBJ2-7 TRBV29-1 SVAQGTYEQY
TRBJ2-7 TRBV11-2 ASRSSSGRSYEQY
TRBJ2-7 TRBV28 ASNYLRETNEQY
TRBJ2-1 TRBV5-1 ASSRTSDSYNKQF
TRBJ2-7 TRBV11-2 ASSLEGGAAYEQY
TRBJ2-5 TRBV18 ASSSATGGQETQY
TRBJ2-5 TRBV20-1 SARVLEGAGGVQETQY
TRBJ2-2 TRBV9 ASSVGGGPNTGELF
TRBJ2-7 TRBV18 ASSPGQSFYEQY
TRBJ1-2 TRBV4-1 ASSQAIGHQLGYT
TRBJ1-5 TRBV27 ASRLTPYSNQPQH
TRBJ2-1 TRBV20-1 SARETEGVNEQF
TRBJ2-1 TRBV28 ASSNLDQLYEQF
TRBJ2-5 TRBV20-1 SADPEEETQY
TRBJ2-3 TRBV5-6 ASSDAPGSYTQY
TRBJ1-3 TRBV6-1 ASSPQGSPGNTIY
TRBJ2-5 TRBV7-2 ASSLERGVETQY
TRBJ1-1 TRBV14 ASSQVSGGWTEAF
TRBJ2-5 TRBV20-1 SARVREETQY
TRBJ2-7 TRBV7-2 ASSVPGTGNYEQY
TRBJ2-7 TRBV18 ASSPGPREGRYEQY
TRBJ2-4 TRBV28 ASWWDRGVSKDQY
TRBJ2-7 TRBV7-9 ASSRDRGARY
TRBJ2-3 TRBV20-1 SANWPGQGAMDTQY